These T cell receptor beta chains were read from a single sample in a study of T cell repertoires in cytomegalovirus infection. TCRdb redid the calling of the reads with MiXCR, one entry per CDR3 protein. The sample consists of just over 300,000 distinct CDR3 sequences, 15% to 20% of them appearing once. The specimen was PBMCs. These receptors were obtained from a human donor in good health (CMV status not recorded). Some clones in this sample may be carry-over from other donors' samples. Each CDR3 is given with its conserved first and last residue. Fields, in order: D gene, J gene, clone size, V gene, CDR3 DNA, CDR3 protein. D genes are given only for firm matches. Clone size appears in some rows only: once, few, many, or a class for an expanded clone.

D: -
J: TRBJ1-5
size: -
V: TRBV2
DNA: TGTGCCAGCAGCGAACAGGGTTACAATCAGCCCCAGCATTTT
CDR3: CASSEQGYNQPQHF

D: -
J: TRBJ2-3
size: few
V: TRBV20-1
DNA: TGCAGTGCTACATTAGTCCGCGGCCGGGGCACAGATACGCAGTATTTT
CDR3: CSATLVRGRGTDTQYF

D: -
J: TRBJ1-5
size: -
V: TRBV19
DNA: TGTGCCAGTAGTATTCCCTCCTCATATCCGTGGAGATCTACTAGCAATCAGCCCCAGCATTTT
CDR3: CASSIPSSYPWRSTSNQPQHF

D: -
J: TRBJ2-5
size: -
V: TRBV5-5
DNA: TGTGCCAGCAGCTTGGGGTCCGCCGGGGAGACCCAGTACTTC
CDR3: CASSLGSAGETQYF

D: -
J: TRBJ1-1
size: -
V: TRBV14
DNA: TGTGCCAGCACATCGGGACTGATCACTGAAGCTTTCTTT
CDR3: CASTSGLITEAFF

D: -
J: TRBJ2-7
size: few
V: TRBV7-8
DNA: TGTGCCAGCAGCTTTTCCGGGACCTACGAGCAGTACTTC
CDR3: CASSFSGTYEQYF

D: -
J: TRBJ1-1
size: many
V: TRBV7-2
DNA: TGTGCCAGCAGCGCCCAGGGGTATAGGGCTGAAGCTTTCTTT
CDR3: CASSAQGYRAEAFF

D: -
J: TRBJ2-7
size: few
V: TRBV6-6
DNA: TGTGCCAGCAGTTATTACGACGAGCAGTACTTC
CDR3: CASSYYDEQYF

D: -
J: TRBJ2-2
size: -
V: TRBV5-1
DNA: TGCGCCAGCAGCGAAAGACAGAACACCGGGGAGCTGTTTTTT
CDR3: CASSERQNTGELFF

D: -
J: TRBJ2-2
size: -
V: TRBV7-3
DNA: TGTGCCAGCAGCATACAGGGAGGGGAGCTGTTTTTT
CDR3: CASSIQGGELFF

D: -
J: TRBJ2-7
size: -
V: TRBV4-1
DNA: TGCGCCAGCAGCCAAGATCTCGGGGGTTCCAGTTACGAGCAGTACTTC
CDR3: CASSQDLGGSSYEQYF

D: -
J: TRBJ2-1
size: few
V: TRBV5-8
DNA: TGTGCCAGCAGCTTTAGCCGAATTGAGCAGTTCTTC
CDR3: CASSFSRIEQFF

D: -
J: TRBJ2-2
size: many
V: TRBV7-2
DNA: TGTGCCAGCAGCCTACTAGCCACTCAGAACACCGGGGAGCTGTTTTTT
CDR3: CASSLLATQNTGELFF

D: -
J: TRBJ2-7
size: -
V: TRBV7-9
DNA: TGTGCCAGCAGCTTATTTAATAGCGCGTGGGACGAGCAGTACTTC
CDR3: CASSLFNSAWDEQYF

D: TRBD1
J: TRBJ1-2
size: -
V: TRBV20-1
DNA: TGCAGTGCTAGTGGGTTGACAGGGGCCGGCTACACCTTC
CDR3: CSASGLTGAGYTF

D: -
J: TRBJ2-1
size: few
V: TRBV24-1
DNA: TGTGCCACCAGTGATTTGGGACAAGAGCAGTTCTTC
CDR3: CATSDLGQEQFF

D: TRBD1
J: TRBJ2-1
size: many
V: TRBV5-1
DNA: TGCGCCAGCAGCTTGGTTGAGGGGGACAGGGGGCATGGTGAGCAGTTCTTC
CDR3: CASSLVEGDRGHGEQFF

D: -
J: TRBJ1-6
size: few
V: TRBV5-1
DNA: TGCGCCAGCAGCTTGGCCGACGACGGAAACTATTCACCCCTCCACTTT
CDR3: CASSLADDGNYSPLHF

D: -
J: TRBJ1-4
size: few
V: TRBV7-9
DNA: TGTGCCAGCAGCTTGCGACAGACTAATGAAAAACTGTTTTTT
CDR3: CASSLRQTNEKLFF

D: TRBD1
J: TRBJ1-4
size: -
V: TRBV20-1
DNA: TGCAGTGCGGGGGGACAGACGAATGAAAAACTGTTTTTT
CDR3: CSAGGQTNEKLFF

D: -
J: TRBJ1-5
size: many
V: TRBV12-3/TRBV12-4
DNA: TGTGCCAGCAGTTCCGGGGGTAATAGCAATCAGCCCCAGCATTTT
CDR3: CASSSGGNSNQPQHF

D: -
J: TRBJ2-7
size: many
V: TRBV7-2
DNA: TGTGCCAGCGGCGGCCGCAGGGAAGGGGAGCAGTACTTC
CDR3: CASGGRREGEQYF

D: TRBD2
J: TRBJ2-7
size: many
V: TRBV4-3
DNA: TGCGCCAGCAGCCAAGATCGGGGGGTAGGCTACGAGCAGTACTTC
CDR3: CASSQDRGVGYEQYF

D: TRBD2
J: TRBJ2-1
size: many
V: TRBV7-2
DNA: TGTGCCAGCAGCTCGCGAACTAGCGCCGTCCACAATGAGCAGTTCTTC
CDR3: CASSSRTSAVHNEQFF

D: TRBD1
J: TRBJ1-1
size: few
V: TRBV7-9
DNA: TGTGCCAGCAGCCTACACGCTCAGACAGGGGGCGGGGACACTGAAGCTTTCTTT
CDR3: CASSLHAQTGGGDTEAFF

D: -
J: TRBJ1-1
size: many
V: TRBV7-8
DNA: TGTGCCAGCAGCAGCGGACAGATGAACACTGAAGCTTTCTTT
CDR3: CASSSGQMNTEAFF